The 32 T cell receptor beta chains in this list originate from one sample, sequenced in a study of CD4 T cells in relation to SARS-CoV-2 and coronaviruses. The antigens of these receptors remain unknown. Data came from immunoSEQ multiplex PCR; TCRdb stores just in-frame clones and leaves some out. This table holds roughly 41,000 clones, roughly 85% found once. The sequencing input was naive CD4+ T cells from PBMCs, cultured in vitro. Subset noted: naive CD4+ T cells isolated by negative enrichment. All receptors come from an adult with COVID-19.

This clone showed up just a few times. The V and J genes are TRBV2 and TRBJ1-4, with D uncertain. The CDR3 runs to 13 residues. The ends were cut back, 7 bases at V and 6 bases at J, with 12 bases in the middle. Germline loops: CDR1 SNHLY, CDR2 FYNNEI. This chain's CDR3 is CASIPNPYEKLFF. In nucleotides, the CDR3 is TGTGCCAGCATCCCCAACCCCTATGAAAAACTGTTTTTT.

The rearrangement joins TRBV27 to TRBJ2-4, with TRBD2 matching over 7 bases. The CDR3 spans 14 residues. Trimming at V came to 3 bases and at J to 1 base, leaving 0 bases not matched to a gene. The germline V gene encodes CDR1 MNHEY and CDR2 SMNVEV (reference sequence). Here the CDR3 reads CASSLGGAKNIQYF. CDR3 DNA: TGTGCCAGCAGTTTGGGGGGGGCCAAAAACATTCAGTACTTC.

The chain's CDR3 is CASSLAKGQGFDEQFF. The CDR3 DNA follows: TGTGCCAGCAGCTTGGCTAAGGGGCAGGGATTCGATGAGCAGTTCTTC. The chain employs TRBV5-6 and TRBJ2-1; D perhaps matches TRBD1 (5 bases). The CDR3 contains 16 residues. Deletions cut 0 bases from V and 8 bases from J, with 18 bases between. CDR1 SGHDT and CDR2 YYEEEE come from the germline V gene.

J is TRBJ2-3 and V is TRBV27, with 10 bases identical to TRBD2. The CDR3 spans 16 residues. Germline V gene sequence: CDR1 MNHEY, CDR2 SMNVEV (reference sequence). J was trimmed by 3 bases and V by 2 bases; bases with no gene match: 5. The CDR3 DNA reads as TGTGCCAGCAGTTTACTGAGCGGGAGGGGAACAGATACGCAGTATTTT. This gives the protein CASSLLSGRGTDTQYF.

V and J are TRBV28 and TRBJ1-4; D unclear. This CDR3 region has 14 residues. Deletions cut 10 bases from V and 7 bases from J, with 19 bases between. The V gene's germline CDR1 is MDHEN and CDR2 SYDVKM. The CDR3 sequence: CATQDAGGSEKLFF. The CDR3 nucleotides read TGTGCCACCCAAGACGCGGGCGGTAGTGAAAAACTGTTTTTT.

This clone was seen a single time. The V call is TRBV5-1, the J call TRBJ2-1, with 9 bases aligning to TRBD2. The V and J ends lost 4 bases and 12 bases, in that order; junction bases with no gene match: 17. This CDR3 region has 16 residues. CDR1 and CDR2 from the germline V gene are SGHRS and YFSETQ. CDR3 residues: CASSLPSGTSITRQFF. The CDR3 region has the DNA TGCGCCAGCAGCCTACCCAGCGGGACTAGCATTACCCGGCAGTTCTTC.

The CDR3 DNA sequence: TGCAGCGTAACACGCCGGACAGGGAAGACAGATACGCAGTATTTT. Translating gives CSVTRRTGKTDTQYF. The chain has TRBV29-1 and TRBJ2-3, with TRBD1 matching over 8 bases. The V segment lost 6 bases and the J segment 3 bases; nucleotides outside the gene matches: 11. This CDR3 is 15 amino acids long. Germline loops: CDR1 SQVTM, CDR2 ANQGSEA.

The gene calls are TRBV20-1 and TRBJ2-4, with 7 bases aligning to TRBD2. Germline CDR1 DFQATT, CDR2 SNEGSKA (reference sequence). The CDR3 has 15 residues. V was clipped by 3 bases and J by 5 bases; unmatched bases: 10. The CDR3 loop is CSASSSGIGENIQYF. DNA of the CDR3: TGCAGTGCTAGTTCCAGCGGGATAGGCGAAAACATTCAGTACTTC.

This chain connects TRBV27 to TRBJ1-3; no reliable D call. This CDR3 is 13 amino acids long. Germline V gene sequence: CDR1 MNHEY, CDR2 SMNVEV (reference sequence). Trimming removed 5 bases from V and 2 bases from J, with 7 bases in between. The CDR3 sequence is CASSTWTGNTIYF. CDR3 DNA: TGTGCCAGCAGTACATGGACTGGAAACACCATATATTTT.

The rearrangement joins TRBV20-1 to TRBJ1-1, with TRBD1 as a possible D gene (5 bases). Germline V gene sequence: CDR1 DFQATT, CDR2 SNEGSKA (reference sequence). CDR3 length: 15 amino acids. Trimming removed 3 bases from V and 1 base from J, with 15 bases in between. Here the CDR3 DNA reads TGCAGTGCTAGTGGGGCCCCGGGGAAGAACACTGAAGCTTTCTTT. Encoded protein: CSASGAPGKNTEAFF.

The chain employs TRBV9 and TRBJ2-1, with 11 bases fitting TRBD2. The CDR3 covers 16 residues. Germline values: CDR1 SGDLS, CDR2 YYNGEE. Trimming at V came to 4 bases and at J to 2 bases, leaving 5 bases not matched to a gene. The CDR3 loop is CASSPLAGGAYNEQFF. For the CDR3, the DNA is TGTGCCAGCAGCCCCTTAGCGGGAGGGGCCTACAATGAGCAGTTCTTC.

The V gene is TRBV7-9, the J gene TRBJ2-1, with TRBD2 matching 8 bases. J lost 10 bases, V lost 8 bases, and 22 bases had no gene match. From germline, CDR1 is SEHNR and CDR2 FQNEAQ (reference sequence). The CDR3 contains 17 residues. The CDR3 loop is CASSLSSGSSLVREQFF. In nucleotides, the CDR3 is TGTGCCAGCTCCCTGTCCAGCGGGAGTTCATTGGTGCGAGAGCAGTTCTTC.

This chain connects TRBV28 to TRBJ1-2; possibly TRBD1 for D (5 bases). Germline V lookup: CDR1 MDHEN, CDR2 SYDVKM. The CDR3 consists of 14 residues. Trimming took off 6 bases at V and 4 bases at J, with 15 bases between the two ends. CDR3 region: CASRLQGGVYGYTF. The CDR3 DNA reads as TGTGCCAGCAGACTCCAGGGAGGAGTCTATGGCTACACCTTC.

This clone came up once. The rearrangement joins TRBV2 to TRBJ2-7; TRBD1 matches at 7 bases. The CDR3 length is 19 residues. Germline CDR1 reads SNHLY; CDR2 reads FYNNEI. V gave up 2 bases and J gave up 3 bases; unmatched junction bases: 19. The CDR3 DNA follows: TGTGCCAGCAGTGAAATTTATGGCAGGGGGTCCCAGGGGAGCTACGAGCAGTACTTC. It codes for CASSEIYGRGSQGSYEQYF. Together with reference TRBV2 and TRBJ2-7, the CDR3 gives the full variable domain: EPEVTQTPSHQVTQMGQEVILRCVPISNHLYFYWYRQILGQKVEFLVSFYNNEISEKSEIFDDQFSVERPDGSNFTLKIRSTKLEDSAMYFCASSEIYGRGSQGSYEQYFGPGTRLTVT.

This clone was seen a few times. This chain connects TRBV25-1 to TRBJ2-7; a weak D match, TRBD1 (5 bases). CDR1 and CDR2 (germline): MGHDK, SYGVNS. Trimming pared 4 bases from V and 2 bases from J, leaving 12 bases between. CDR3 length: 14 amino acids. This chain's CDR3 is CASSGNRHPYEQYF. In DNA form, the CDR3 reads TGTGCCAGCAGTGGGAACAGGCACCCCTACGAGCAGTACTTC.

The genes are TRBV21-1 and TRBJ1-4; the table's D call, TRBD1, was not checked against the DNA. TRBV21-1 is shown as a pseudogene. This CDR3 is 17 amino acids long. The CDR3 protein is CASSSGGRTGVCEKLFF. The DNA for the CDR3 is TGTGCCAGCAGTTCCGGGGGTCGGACAGGGGTTTGTGAAAAACTGTTTTTT.

The chain is built from TRBV7-9 and TRBJ2-7, with 9 bases that match TRBD1. Germline loops: CDR1 SEHNR, CDR2 FQNEAQ (reference sequence). With V trimmed by 7 bases and J by 1 base, 11 bases remained unmatched. The CDR3 runs to 16 residues. CDR3 bases: TGTGCCAGCAAGCCAACGGGACAGGGAGATTCCTACGAGCAGTACTTC. Encoded protein: CASKPTGQGDSYEQYF.

This chain connects TRBV28 to TRBJ2-3; 9 bases map to TRBD2. Germline assignment: CDR1 MDHEN and CDR2 SYDVKM. The CDR3 runs to 20 residues. J gave up 0 bases and V 6 bases, and 19 bases lay outside the gene matches. The CDR3 protein is CASSTRFSGSRSSSTDTQYF. The CDR3 DNA is TGTGCCAGCAGCACCAGGTTTAGCGGGAGCAGATCATCTAGCACAGATACGCAGTATTTT.

The chain uses TRBV10-1 and TRBJ2-6; D uncertain. Trimming removed 3 bases from V and 1 base from J, with 4 bases in between. The CDR3 is 14 amino acids. Germline V gene data show CDR1 as WNHNN and CDR2 as SYGVQD (reference sequence). This CDR3 reads CASSDGSGANVLTF. The CDR3 nucleotides read TGCGCCAGCAGTGATGGTTCTGGGGCCAACGTCCTGACTTTC.

By its share, this clone is medium-sized. The chain employs TRBV2 and TRBJ2-7, with a possible D match to TRBD1 (5 bases). The CDR3 runs 14 residues. Trimming pared 10 bases from V and 4 bases from J, leaving 20 bases between. Germline lookup yields CDR1 SNHLY and CDR2 FYNNEI. CDR3 in amino acids: CATPPRGRDYEQYF. The CDR3 DNA reads as TGTGCCACCCCCCCCCGCGGCAGGGATTACGAGCAGTACTTC. Complete variable domain (other parts from reference TRBV2 and TRBJ2-7): EPEVTQTPSHQVTQMGQEVILRCVPISNHLYFYWYRQILGQKVEFLVSFYNNEISEKSEIFDDQFSVERPDGSNFTLKIRSTKLEDSAMYFCATPPRGRDYEQYFGPGTRLTVT.

In regard to this clone: Other DNA sequences from this sample encode an identical CDR3 as well. The gene calls are TRBV6-4 and TRBJ2-3; tentative D call: TRBD1 (5 bases). Germline loops: CDR1 MRHNA, CDR2 SNTAGT. The CDR3 totals 14 residues. V lost 0 bases and J lost 1, with 5 bases in between. CDR3 sequence: CASSDSTGTDTQYF. The CDR3 nucleotides read TGTGCCAGCAGTGACTCGACAGGCACAGATACGCAGTATTTT.

The chain combines TRBV5-4 with TRBJ2-7; tentative D call: TRBD2 (6 bases). The CDR3 extends over 15 amino acids. Germline V gives CDR1 SGHNT, CDR2 YYREEE (reference sequence). Between the trimmed V and J ends, which lost 5 bases and 2 bases, there was a span of 17 bases. The CDR3 DNA reads TGTGCCAGCAGTCAAGAGGTAGGGAGGACCTACGAGCAGTACTTC. Translated, it gives CASSQEVGRTYEQYF.

The chain links TRBV5-1 to TRBJ1-1, with a tentative D call TRBD1 (6 bases). Germline CDR1 SGHRS, CDR2 YFSETQ. This CDR3 spans 14 amino acids. V dropped 1 base and J dropped 5 bases, with 12 bases sitting between them. CDR3 DNA: TGCGCCAGCAGCTTGACGGCAGGGGATACTGAAGCTTTCTTT. Residues: CASSLTAGDTEAFF.

This sequence joins TRBV27 and TRBJ2-5, with TRBD1 matching 9 bases. V gave up 3 bases and J gave up 3 bases; unmatched junction bases: 5. This CDR3 comprises 15 residues. CDR1 is MNHEY, CDR2 SMNVEV, per germline (reference sequence). The CDR3 spells CASSLNRDREETQYF. CDR3 DNA sequence: TGTGCCAGCAGTTTGAACCGGGACAGGGAAGAGACCCAGTACTTC.

The chain carries TRBV9 and TRBJ2-5; 11 bases fit TRBD2. Germline CDR1 is SGDLS and CDR2 is YYNGEE. The CDR3 is made up of 14 amino acids. Losses at the gene ends were 1 base for V and 5 bases for J; bases not matched to a gene: 1. CDR3 nucleotides: TGTGCCAGCAGCGTAACTAGCGGGAGCGAGACCCAGTACTTC. Protein product: CASSVTSGSETQYF.

The chain couples TRBV19 to TRBJ1-1; D uncertain. Trimming took off 8 bases at V and 3 bases at J, with 7 bases between the two ends. From germline, CDR1 is LNHDA and CDR2 SQIVND (reference sequence). The CDR3 extends over 11 amino acids. CDR3 residues: CASPDDTEAFF. DNA for the CDR3: TGTGCCAGTCCAGATGACACTGAAGCTTTCTTT. The variable domain in full, with the rest retrieved from reference TRBV19 and TRBJ1-1, is DGGITQSPKYLFRKEGQNVTLSCEQNLNHDAMYWYRQDPGQGLRLIYYSQIVNDFQKGDIAEGYSVSREKKESFPLTVTSAQKNPTAFYLCASPDDTEAFFGQGTRLTVV.

The rearrangement joins TRBV10-3 to TRBJ1-3; TRBD1 aligns across 7 bases. There are 13 residues in the CDR3. Per germline, CDR1 ENHRY and CDR2 SYGVKD. With V trimmed by 9 bases and J by 5 bases, 7 bases remained unmatched. CDR3 loop: CAIRQGGRNTIYF. CDR3 nucleotides: TGTGCCATTAGACAGGGCGGCAGAAACACCATATATTTT.

The rearrangement uses TRBV5-1 and TRBJ2-7; TRBD1 agrees at 11 bases. Trimming took 4 bases from V and 6 from J; bases not matched to a gene: 6. The CDR3 consists of 14 residues. Germline CDR1 is SGHRS and CDR2 is YFSETQ. The CDR3 is CASSASGQGGEQYF. CDR3 DNA sequence: TGCGCCAGCAGCGCCTCGGGACAGGGGGGCGAGCAGTACTTC.

This clone was found a few times. The chain uses TRBV2 and TRBJ1-5, with 9 bases lining up with TRBD1. With V trimmed by 6 bases and J by 5 bases, 5 bases remained unmatched. This CDR3 has 14 amino acids. Germline V CDR1 and CDR2: SNHLY, FYNNEI. CDR3 residues: CASRPDRGDQPQHF. The CDR3, as DNA: TGTGCCAGCAGACCGGACAGGGGCGATCAGCCCCAGCATTTT. Together with reference TRBV2 and TRBJ1-5, the CDR3 gives the full variable domain: EPEVTQTPSHQVTQMGQEVILRCVPISNHLYFYWYRQILGQKVEFLVSFYNNEISEKSEIFDDQFSVERPDGSNFTLKIRSTKLEDSAMYFCASRPDRGDQPQHFGDGTRLSIL.

There are a few counts of this clone. The CDR3: CASSLAGGGHQPQHF. Written as DNA, the CDR3 is TGTGCCAGCAGCTTGGCCGGAGGGGGTCATCAGCCCCAGCATTTT. The chain links TRBV5-6 to TRBJ1-5; D might be TRBD1 (6 bases). V shed 0 bases and J shed 5 bases, with 12 bases lying between them. Germline CDR1 and CDR2: SGHDT and YYEEEE. This CDR3 spans 15 amino acids.

In its sample, this clone was seen once. The chain recombines TRBV30 with TRBJ1-5, with D perhaps matching TRBD1 (5 bases). The CDR3 consists of 14 residues. Trimming took 0 bases from V and 2 from J, leaving 8 bases between them. Germline values: CDR1 GTSNPN, CDR2 SVGIG (reference sequence). In DNA, the CDR3 is TGTGCCTGGAGTGTGGGGGGAGGCAATCAGCCCCAGCATTTT. This sequence encodes CAWSVGGGNQPQHF.

V usage is TRBV7-9 and J usage is TRBJ2-1; no clear D gene. The V and J ends lost 3 bases and 7 bases respectively, with 7 bases between them. Germline values: CDR1 SEHNR, CDR2 FQNEAQ (reference sequence). The CDR3 contains 12 residues. This CDR3 is CASSFPRNEQFF. The CDR3 DNA reads as TGTGCCAGCAGCTTCCCGAGAAATGAGCAGTTCTTC.